This entry lists 9 T cell receptor beta chains sequenced from one sample in a study of identical twins listed by TCRdb under 2016. Library preparation was by 5' RACE. Sequencing used an Illumina HiSeq 2000. TCRdb's own reprocessing of the public reads used fastp at Q25 and MiXCR and kept productive beta chains. Rows are unified per CDR3 protein, each entry keeping the most common DNA and genes. Within this sample are under 350,000 distinct CDR3 sequences, with around 9.7% of them counted one time only. The biggest ten clones account for approximately 6.5% of the sample. The same data also contributed to another study, on yellow fever vaccine responses in identical twins.

Input material: CD8+ T cells sorted from blood. The source of these receptors is a woman between 18 and 29 years old in good health.

In its sample, this clonotype was seen a few times. Here the CDR3 reads CASAELTLTDTQYF. For the CDR3, the DNA is TGTGCCAGCGCAGAGTTGACTCTCACAGATACGCAGTATTTT. The chain carries TRBV12-3 or TRBV12-4 and TRBJ2-3; D remains ambiguous. The length of the CDR3 is 14 residues. V was clipped by 8 bases and J by 2 bases, with 14 bases between them.

In its sample, this clonotype was seen a few times. The chain has TRBV7-3 and TRBJ2-3; 8 bases fit TRBD2. Germline V lookup: CDR1 SGHTA, CDR2 FQGTGA. Trimming removed 3 bases from V and 1 base from J; junction bases left unmatched: 3. The CDR3 has 15 amino acids. CDR3 region: CASSFSGVRTDTQYF. The CDR3 DNA reads as TGTGCCAGCAGCTTTAGCGGGGTGCGCACAGATACGCAGTATTTT.

In this sample, this clonotype turned up many times. The chain carries TRBV29-1 and TRBJ2-5, with TRBD2 identical over 8 bases. There are 18 residues in the CDR3. Germline lookup yields CDR1 SQVTM and CDR2 ANQGSEA. After removal of 0 bases from V and 2 bases from J, the junction contained 14 bases not matched to a gene. The CDR3 DNA sequence: TGCAGCGTTGAAGATCTCGGCGGGAGGATAATGGGGCAAGAGACCCAGTACTTC. Protein: CSVEDLGGRIMGQETQYF.

The CDR3 DNA reads as TGTGCCAGCAGTTTGAAAGCGGGAGTATTCGAGCAGTACTTC. Translation: CASSLKAGVFEQYF. The chain employs TRBV28 and TRBJ2-7, with TRBD2 matching over 8 bases. Germline lookup yields CDR1 MDHEN and CDR2 SYDVKM. There are 14 residues in the CDR3. J lost 6 bases, V lost 3 bases, and 7 bases had no gene match. The entire variable domain, with the rest obtained from reference TRBV28 and TRBJ2-7, is as follows: DVKVTQSSRYLVKRTGEKVFLECVQDMDHENMFWYRQDPGLGLRLIYFSYDVKMKEKGDIPEGYSVSREKKERFSLILESASTNQTSMYLCASSLKAGVFEQYFGPGTRLTVT.

The rearrangement joins TRBV7-2 to TRBJ2-3, with D possibly matching TRBD1 (5 bases). Germline assignment: CDR1 SGHTA and CDR2 FQGNSA. The length of the CDR3 is 15 residues. V was cut by 6 bases and J by 2 bases, with 15 bases left in between. CDR3 residues: CASRPRPGHTDTQYF. The CDR3 DNA follows: TGTGCCAGCAGGCCCCGGCCAGGGCACACAGATACGCAGTATTTT.

This clonotype has just a few counts. The V gene is TRBV2, the J gene TRBJ2-2; 12 bases agree with TRBD2. CDR3 length: 18 amino acids. The V gene's germline CDR1 is SNHLY and CDR2 FYNNEI. V dropped 2 bases and J dropped 3; count of bases not matched to a gene: 7. The DNA for the CDR3 is TGTGCCAGCAGTGAAATCCTAGCGGGAGGGCCTTACACCGGGGAGCTGTTTTTT. Protein sequence: CASSEILAGGPYTGELFF.

The chain recombines TRBV6-2 or TRBV6-3 with TRBJ2-1; 8 nucleotides align to TRBD2. Germline CDR1 is MNHEY and CDR2 is SVGEGT. The CDR3 contains 16 residues. V lost 4 bases, J lost 5 bases, and 10 bases stayed unmatched. For the CDR3, the DNA is TGTGCCAGCAGTTTCCGCCAGCGGGAGCCGGACAATGAGCAGTTCTTC. This encodes CASSFRQREPDNEQFF.

This clonotype has only a few counts. This chain joins TRBV29-1 and TRBJ2-1, with 7 bases lining up with TRBD2. The CDR3 contains 14 residues. Trimming took 3 bases from V and 6 from J; bases not matched to a gene: 8. CDR1 and CDR2 from the germline V gene are SQVTM and ANQGSEA. The CDR3 region is CSVDGGWVFNEQFF. CDR3 DNA: TGCAGCGTTGACGGGGGGTGGGTTTTCAATGAGCAGTTCTTC.

This clonotype was seen at least ten times. The rearrangement joins TRBV2 to TRBJ2-7; D may be TRBD1 (6 bases). Germline V gene sequence: CDR1 SNHLY, CDR2 FYNNEI. This CDR3 contains 13 residues. Between the trimmed V and J ends, which lost 6 bases and 4 bases, there was a span of 13 bases. In DNA, the CDR3 is TGTGCCAGCAGGGAGACACAGGGTTACGAGCAGTACTTC. This encodes CASRETQGYEQYF.